Listed here is a single T cell receptor beta chain. Its antigen is unidentified. This record comes from a study of OX40 agonist ivuxolimab in advanced cancers. Study-level points and caveats: Average numbers of expanded clones were greater in CD8+ T cells than in CD4+. CD4+ and CD8+ blood T cells expanded clonally by week 6 at 0.1 to 3.0 mg/kg.

The table came from immunoSEQ multiplex PCR; TCRdb's copy has only in-frame clones and leaves some out. The table shows roughly 97,000 clones, with over 85% occurring only once. In germline, CDR1 is ENHRY, CDR2 SYGVKD. V dropped 4 bases and J dropped 6; count of bases not matched to a gene: 8. The CDR3 loop spans 15 amino acids. This TCR was recovered from an adult with an advanced solid tumor such as melanoma, head and neck, liver or kidney cancer. Sample: CD4+ or CD8+ T cells sorted from blood, taken in a trial of the OX40 agonist ivuxolimab. The gene calls are TRBV10-3 and TRBJ2-1, with 8 bases aligning to TRBD2. CDR3 bases: TGTGCCATCAGTGGTTGGGGCGGGGGGCCCAATGAGCAGTTCTTC. Translation: CAISGWGGGPNEQFF.